The rows below give T cell receptor beta chains drawn from one sample of a study of blood T cell repertoires in COVID-19. The data were produced by immunoSEQ multiplex PCR, yet TCRdb's version contains in-frame clones alone and is incomplete. The repertoire includes roughly 73,000 clones, 88% of them detected once, and approximately 1.5% sits in the top ten. Material: peripheral blood. These receptors all stem from a human donor in a cohort sampled during active COVID-19. Each CDR3 is given with its conserved first and last residue. The D gene is left open where the match is weak. The listing skips clone size in some rows; elsewhere it reads once, few, many or a size class.

j_call v_call d_call clone_size cdr3_aa cdr3_nt
TRBJ2-1 TRBV7-2 - - CASSRVIGYNEQFF TGTGCCAGCAGCCGGGTCATCGGGTACAATGAGCAGTTCTTC
TRBJ2-3 TRBV7-9 TRBD1 - CASSTTGGRADTQYF TGTGCCAGCAGCACCACAGGGGGCAGGGCAGATACGCAGTATTTT
TRBJ2-1 TRBV5-5 TRBD2 - CASSSSGDWYNEQFF TGTGCCAGCAGCTCAAGCGGGGACTGGTACAATGAGCAGTTCTTC
TRBJ2-1 TRBV7-6 TRBD2 - CASGSGRAENEQFF TGTGCCAGTGGGAGCGGGAGGGCCGAGAATGAGCAGTTCTTC
TRBJ2-3 TRBV29-1 - - CSVPTLDSDTQYF TGCAGCGTACCGACCTTAGACTCAGATACGCAGTATTTT
TRBJ2-4 TRBV11-2 TRBD1 - CASSQNPTGGAYIQYF TGTGCCAGCAGCCAAAACCCAACAGGGGGCGCGTACATTCAGTACTTC
TRBJ2-5 TRBV6-6 TRBD2 - CASNGGETQYF TGTGCCAGCAACGGGGGGGAGACCCAGTACTTC
TRBJ1-1 TRBV5-1 - - CASSSGGKNTEAFF TGCGCCAGCAGCTCAGGCGGGAAGAACACTGAAGCTTTCTTT
TRBJ2-1 TRBV2 - - CAGGLARSEQFF TGTGCCGGGGGACTGGCACGCAGTGAGCAGTTCTTC
TRBJ2-1 TRBV7-2 TRBD2 - CASSLEASGGIGQFF TGTGCCAGCAGCTTAGAGGCTAGCGGGGGGATAGGGCAGTTCTTC
TRBJ1-5 TRBV19 - - CASSTRVGASNQPQHF TGTGCCAGTAGTACCCGCGTGGGGGCCTCCAATCAGCCCCAGCATTTT
TRBJ2-1 TRBV2 TRBD2 - CASSETTSGSHEQFF TGTGCCAGCAGTGAAACGACTAGCGGGAGCCATGAGCAGTTCTTC
TRBJ1-5 TRBV10-1 - few CASSEGGNQPQHF TGCGCCAGCAGTGAGGGGGGGAATCAGCCCCAGCATTTT
TRBJ1-1 TRBV2 - - CASLPGAGGNTEAFF TGTGCCAGCCTCCCAGGGGCGGGGGGGAACACTGAAGCTTTCTTT
TRBJ2-7 TRBV6-5 - - CASAPESGVNEQYF TGTGCCAGCGCCCCCGAGTCAGGGGTTAACGAGCAGTACTTC
TRBJ1-5 TRBV27 TRBD1 few CASSLGGQRNQPQHF TGTGCCAGCAGTTTAGGGGGACAGCGCAATCAGCCCCAGCATTTT
TRBJ1-2 TRBV6-2/TRBV6-3 - few CASSYSTVPVYGYTF TGTGCCAGCAGTTACTCGACAGTCCCCGTCTATGGCTACACCTTC
TRBJ2-7 TRBV5-4 TRBD2 few CASSPDGGFSYEQYF TGTGCCAGCAGCCCCGACGGGGGGTTCTCCTACGAGCAGTACTTC
TRBJ2-5 TRBV5-4 TRBD1 - CASSFLQGQETQYF TGTGCCAGCAGCTTCCTACAGGGGCAAGAGACCCAGTACTTC
TRBJ2-5 TRBV7-2 TRBD2 few CASSARLAGEPVEETQYF TGTGCCAGCAGCGCCCGACTAGCGGGAGAGCCCGTGGAAGAGACCCAGTACTTC
TRBJ1-1 TRBV6-5 TRBD1 - CASTQDGTVNEAFF TGTGCCAGCACCCAAGACGGGACAGTCAACGAAGCTTTCTTT
TRBJ2-3 TRBV15 - - CATSSPTRDTQYF TGTGCCACCAGCTCCCCCACCCGGGATACGCAGTATTTT
TRBJ1-6 TRBV29-1 TRBD1 - CSVGDRGDSPLHF TGCAGCGTTGGGGACAGGGGAGATTCACCCCTCCACTTT
TRBJ2-3 TRBV4-1 - - CASSRTSTDTQYF TGCGCCAGCAGCCGGACTTCTACAGATACGCAGTATTTT
TRBJ1-1 TRBV28 - - CASSLSRRAEAFF TGTGCCAGCAGTTTATCGCGGAGGGCTGAAGCTTTCTTT
TRBJ1-4 TRBV28 - - CASRQGLGNEKLFF TGTGCCAGCAGGCAGGGGTTGGGGAATGAAAAACTGTTTTTT
TRBJ2-1 TRBV5-6 - once CASSRKPQWLALYNEQFF TGTGCCAGCAGCCGTAAGCCACAGTGGCTAGCGCTCTACAATGAGCAGTTCTTC
TRBJ1-3 TRBV18 - once CASSLEDSSSGNTIYF TGTGCCAGCTCACTAGAAGACAGCAGCTCTGGAAACACCATATATTTT
TRBJ2-1 TRBV5-1 TRBD2 few CASSTDAGESYNEQFF TGCGCCAGCAGCACCGACGCGGGAGAATCCTACAATGAGCAGTTCTTC
TRBJ1-5 TRBV10-2 - few CASSDGGLQPQHF TGCGCCAGCAGTGATGGCGGACTGCAGCCCCAGCATTTT
TRBJ2-3 TRBV2 TRBD2 once CASSLGLAGLSTDTQYF TGTGCCAGCAGTCTCGGACTAGCGGGACTAAGCACAGATACGCAGTATTTT
TRBJ2-4 TRBV3-1/TRBV3-2 TRBD2 once CASSFGTSGKNIQYF TGTGCCAGCAGCTTTGGGACTAGCGGCAAAAACATTCAGTACTTC
TRBJ1-1 TRBV5-6 - - CASSLDGRAKEAFF TGTGCCAGCAGCTTGGATGGCAGGGCAAAGGAAGCTTTCTTT
TRBJ2-4 TRBV7-2 TRBD1 - CASSLVTGWTKNIQYF TGTGCCAGCAGCCTGGTGACAGGGTGGACCAAAAACATTCAGTACTTC
TRBJ2-1 TRBV11-2 TRBD1 once CASSSRPTGGDYNEQFF TGTGCCAGCAGCTCCCGTCCCACAGGGGGCGACTACAATGAGCAGTTCTTC
TRBJ2-3 TRBV2 - - CASSEGYAGFTDTQYF TGTGCCAGCAGTGAAGGATACGCGGGATTCACAGATACGCAGTATTTT
TRBJ1-4 TRBV28 TRBD1 few CASRAGGKTNEKLFF TGTGCCAGCAGAGCAGGGGGTAAGACTAATGAAAAACTGTTTTTT
TRBJ2-3 TRBV7-9 TRBD2 few CASTSGTSGTDTQYF TGTGCCAGCACCTCCGGGACTAGCGGGACAGATACGCAGTATTTT
TRBJ2-1 TRBV6-1 TRBD2 - CASSEMWEGLNEQFF TGTGCCAGCAGTGAAATGTGGGAGGGCCTCAATGAGCAGTTCTTC
TRBJ2-3 TRBV6-5 TRBD2 once CASSSLAGLVHHTQYF TGTGCCAGCAGTTCGCTAGCGGGGCTTGTTCACCATACGCAGTATTTT
TRBJ2-7 TRBV11-2 - - CASTRARGPYEQYF TGTGCCAGCACCCGTGCCAGGGGCCCCTACGAGCAGTACTTC
TRBJ1-2 TRBV12-3/TRBV12-4 - - CASNTGNYGYTF TGTGCCAGCAACACAGGGAACTATGGCTACACCTTC
TRBJ2-3 TRBV19 TRBD1 - CASNPDRGLATDTQYF TGTGCCAGTAACCCGGACAGGGGATTGGCCACAGATACGCAGTATTTT
TRBJ1-1 TRBV5-1 - - CASSGSTGLNTEAFF TGCGCCAGCAGCGGCTCGACAGGTCTGAACACTGAAGCTTTCTTT
TRBJ2-1 TRBV4-1 TRBD2 - CASSQDTSVSSYNEQFF TGCGCCAGCAGCCAAGACACTAGCGTAAGCTCCTACAATGAGCAGTTCTTC
TRBJ1-1 TRBV5-8 TRBD1 - CASSFYRGPVTEAFF TGTGCCAGCAGCTTTTACAGGGGGCCGGTCACTGAAGCTTTCTTT
TRBJ2-7 TRBV11-2 TRBD1 - CASSFTQGPSGEQYF TGTGCCAGCAGCTTTACACAGGGGCCCTCGGGCGAGCAGTACTTC
TRBJ1-5 TRBV6-6 - once CASSYGTGTDQPQHF TGTGCCAGCAGTTACGGAACAGGTACTGATCAGCCCCAGCATTTT
TRBJ2-7 TRBV6-6 TRBD1 - CASRQTGGSSYEQYF TGTGCCAGCAGGCAAACAGGGGGCAGCTCCTACGAGCAGTACTTC
TRBJ2-7 TRBV13 - - CASSPLTSAVSSYEQYF TGTGCCAGCAGCCCCTTAACGTCAGCGGTAAGCTCCTACGAGCAGTACTTC
TRBJ2-2 TRBV2 TRBD2 - CASRSSGLAFNTGELFF TGTGCCAGCAGGTCCTCGGGACTAGCGTTCAACACCGGGGAGCTGTTTTTT
TRBJ2-5 TRBV5-1 TRBD2 - CASSLGLAEQETQYF TGCGCCAGCAGCTTGGGTCTAGCGGAACAAGAGACCCAGTACTTC
TRBJ1-6 TRBV2 - - CATGPTRDSPLHF TGTGCCACCGGACCCACGAGGGATTCACCCCTCCACTTT
TRBJ2-3 TRBV6-6 TRBD1 - CASRRRQGTSTDTQYF TGTGCCAGCAGACGGCGACAGGGGACAAGCACAGATACGCAGTATTTT
TRBJ2-7 TRBV19 - - CASSMGGGGFYEQYF TGTGCCAGTAGTATGGGTGGCGGCGGATTCTACGAGCAGTACTTC
TRBJ2-3 TRBV7-6 TRBD1 - CASSFIPSGTGTDTQYF TGTGCCAGCAGCTTTATTCCGAGCGGGACAGGGACAGATACGCAGTATTTT
TRBJ1-1 TRBV7-2 - - CASSLGLSSEAFF TGTGCCAGCAGCTTAGGTCTTTCGTCTGAAGCTTTCTTT